The next 5 T cell receptor beta chains were all read from a single sample in a study of cytomegalovirus exposure and HLA in healthy donors. 13 Jbeta primers and 60 Vbeta primers were used for the PCR. Only in-frame clones appear in the TCRdb table, and some are missing; sequencing was by immunoSEQ multiplex PCR. The sample shows 150,000 to 200,000 clones, around 82% of them seen only once. Sequences were obtained from PBMCs. These receptors were obtained from a man between 18 and 35 years old in good health and CMV-seronegative.

The chain is built from TRBV7-2 and TRBJ1-1; 8 positions match TRBD1. Germline lookup yields CDR1 SGHTA and CDR2 FQGNSA. This CDR3 is 14 amino acids long. Unmatched junction bases numbered 6, after V lost 5 bases and J lost 4 bases. The CDR3 sequence: CASSAGTGFTEAFF. DNA of the CDR3: TGTGCCAGCAGCGCCGGGACAGGTTTCACTGAAGCTTTCTTT.

This sequence joins TRBV5-3 and TRBJ2-7; no firm D call. TRBV5-3 is assigned to the ORF class and has an uncertain function. V was shortened by 0 bases and J by 2 bases, with 12 bases between the two germline ends. CDR3 size: 15 residues. This CDR3 reads CARSLGLPSTYEQYF. CDR3 sequence (DNA): TGTGCCAGAAGCTTGGGGTTACCCAGTACCTACGAGCAGTACTTC.

The gene calls are TRBV12-5 and TRBJ2-5; TRBD1 agrees at 8 bases. The CDR3 is 18 amino acids. CDR1 is LGHNT and CDR2 is FRNRAP in the germline V gene. V shed 1 base, J shed 4 bases, and the junction held 14 bases outside the gene matches. The CDR3 DNA follows: TGTGCTAGTGGTTTGGCCCTACGGACAGGGCGAGGTCTAGAGACCCAGTACTTC. It translates to CASGLALRTGRGLETQYF.

The chain is built from TRBV29-1 and TRBJ1-1; 7 positions agree with TRBD1. Germline CDR1 SQVTM, CDR2 ANQGSEA. The length of the CDR3 is 11 residues. The trim removed 5 bases at V and 11 bases at J, leaving 8 bases unmatched. CDR3: CSVNRGSGAFF. CDR3 bases: TGCAGCGTTAACAGGGGCTCAGGGGCTTTCTTT.

This clone was observed a handful of times. V and J are TRBV5-1 and TRBJ1-6; 7 nucleotides line up with TRBD1. Germline CDR1 and CDR2: SGHRS and YFSETQ. Trimming cost V 4 bases and J 8 bases; bases outside gene matches: 6. The CDR3 extends over 14 amino acids. In nucleotides, the CDR3 is TGCGCCAGCAGCCCAGGGACAGATTATTCACCCCTCCACTTT. This sequence encodes CASSPGTDYSPLHF.